A selection of T cell receptor beta chains follows, all from one sample in a study of T cell responses to AZD1222 COVID-19 vaccine. Sequenced by immunoSEQ multiplex PCR; TCRdb stores in-frame clones only, minus some. Here the sample spans roughly 100,000 clones, 82% being singletons. The starting material was peripheral blood, obtained on day 0 of AZD1222 vaccination. Every receptor here comes from an adult in good health. CDR3s leave out the opening cysteine and the closing phenylalanine or tryptophan. Each record gives: J gene, V gene, CDR3 protein.

TRBJ1-5,TRBV27,ASRVQGGGPQH
TRBJ2-3,TRBV5-4,ASSSWTSSTDTQY
TRBJ1-1,TRBV10-2,ASVRGLGLDTEAF
TRBJ1-2,TRBV10-2,ASRTGESGYT
TRBJ2-3,TRBV27,ASSVLGLAADTQY
TRBJ2-1,TRBV29-1,SAGLGFNEQF
TRBJ2-2,TRBV2,ASTREGTGELF
TRBJ1-1,TRBV3-1/TRBV3-2,ASSQEQGVEAF
TRBJ2-3,TRBV10-3,AISDQGIDTQY
TRBJ1-2,TRBV19,ASSQIYGYT
TRBJ2-3,TRBV18,ASSPRLTDTQY
TRBJ2-5,TRBV4-1,ASSQETRANQETQY
TRBJ1-5,TRBV19,ASSMGRTSNQPQH
TRBJ2-4,TRBV6-2/TRBV6-3,ASSYSSSQNIQY
TRBJ1-2,TRBV21-1,ASSGRPLPLCSGYT
TRBJ1-5,TRBV2,ASSDATWEQPQH
TRBJ2-2,TRBV19,ASKPQGAGELF
TRBJ2-6,TRBV5-8,ASRIASGANVLT
TRBJ1-3,TRBV19,ASKPAAATSGNTIY
TRBJ2-1,TRBV6-5,ASSYSLLNEQF
TRBJ1-5,TRBV5-6,ASSLGGTNQPQH
TRBJ2-3,TRBV6-5,ASSYEGQVPDTQY
TRBJ1-4,TRBV2,ASSANEKLF
TRBJ2-1,TRBV11-2,ASSLEGRTGLSPF
TRBJ1-5,TRBV2,ASSESRGGGQPQH
TRBJ1-5,TRBV19,ASSINRNNQPQH
TRBJ1-4,TRBV9,ASSADGEDEKLF
TRBJ1-2,TRBV5-1,ASSSGDYGYT
TRBJ2-7,TRBV7-9,ASSLFPGVTGRSSYEQY
TRBJ1-4,TRBV30,AWSLTSGGVKEKLF
TRBJ2-7,TRBV5-6,ASSLTGYEQY
TRBJ1-4,TRBV29-1,SVGWYGEEKLF
TRBJ1-4,TRBV12-3/TRBV12-4,ASRGGQNEKLF
TRBJ2-1,TRBV7-2,ASSLARGEYNEQF
TRBJ1-2,TRBV5-5,ASSLAEGATYGYT
TRBJ2-1,TRBV18,ASSPTSGGAHEQF
TRBJ2-2,TRBV6-2/TRBV6-3,ASSSDRSGLNTGELF
TRBJ2-1,TRBV2,ASSKTGGRYNEQF
TRBJ2-1,TRBV6-4,ASSPRGGAPNEQF
TRBJ2-1,TRBV6-5,ASSYLRGGGLVEQF
TRBJ2-1,TRBV19,ASRTPGRQGDEQF
TRBJ2-2,TRBV25-1,ASSSAGGTGELF
TRBJ2-6,TRBV4-2,ASSQAAPGQGAGGANVLT
TRBJ1-3,TRBV2,ASGGGNTIY
TRBJ2-7,TRBV6-6,ASSYSREGQTYEQY
TRBJ2-3,TRBV6-2/TRBV6-3,ASSYALSANTQY
TRBJ1-3,TRBV7-2,ASSKIGNTIY
TRBJ1-2,TRBV15,ATSPEGDRANYGYT
TRBJ2-7,TRBV18,ASSRQGCEQY
TRBJ2-2,TRBV13,ASSLVLGGELF